The 26 T cell receptor beta chains listed next were all sequenced from one sample in a study of radiotherapy plus CTLA-4 blockade in lung cancer. Measured with immunoSEQ multiplex PCR; TCRdb has only the in-frame clones, and not every one. The table records some 110,000 clones, 81% of them present only once. The sample in question was peripheral blood, obtained from a patient treated with radiotherapy plus ipilimumab. The source is a human donor with non-small cell lung cancer that progressed on radiotherapy plus ipilimumab. Some clones in this sample may be carry-over from other donors' samples.

This clone was detected only a few times. This chain connects TRBV11-2 to TRBJ2-5; the D is unclear. V was clipped by 5 bases and J by 7 bases, with 14 bases between them. Germline V gives CDR1 SGHAT, CDR2 FQNNGV. This CDR3 is built from 13 residues. The CDR3 sequence is CASSPRTEGTQYF. The CDR3 nucleotides are TGTGCCAGCAGCCCAAGGACCGAAGGGACCCAGTACTTC.

The chain is built from TRBV7-9 and TRBJ1-2; the D is unclear. Germline V gene lookup returns CDR1 SEHNR and CDR2 FQNEAQ (reference sequence). The V and J ends lost 2 bases and 6 bases respectively, with 7 bases between them. The CDR3 runs 12 residues. CDR3 DNA: TGTGCCAGCAGCTTAAGTGAGAATGGCTACACCTTC. This encodes CASSLSENGYTF. The full variable domain, with the rest looked up from reference TRBV7-9 and TRBJ1-2, is DTGVSQNPRHKITKRGQNVTFRCDPISEHNRLYWYRQTLGQGPEFLTYFQNEAQLEKSRLLSDRFSAERPKGSFSTLEIQRTEQGDSAMYLCASSLSENGYTFGSGTRLTVV.

The chain combines TRBV18 with TRBJ2-7, with 8 bases aligning to TRBD2. The CDR3 contains 16 residues. With V trimmed by 2 bases and J by 6 bases, 12 bases remained unmatched. The germline gives CDR1 KGHSH, CDR2 LQKENI. CDR3 sequence: CASSPKEGGGLAEQYF. CDR3 sequence (DNA): TGTGCCAGCTCACCAAAAGAAGGCGGGGGGTTGGCCGAGCAGTACTTC.

A note on this clone: The CDR3 end shows no conserved phenylalanine or tryptophan, and so a read error is likely. The chain employs TRBV14 and TRBJ1-1; D uncertain. Germline V gene data show CDR1 as SGHDN and CDR2 as FVKESK. The CDR3 covers 13 residues. The germline V and J ends were trimmed by 4 bases and 8 bases, with 14 bases remaining between them. CDR3 bases: TGTGCCAGCAGCCCGTTACTTATCGGAGAAGCTTTCCTT. Protein: CASSPLLIGEAFL.

The chain carries TRBV5-8 and TRBJ1-5; no firm D call. V was trimmed by 3 bases and J by 0 bases, leaving 10 bases between them. This CDR3 region has 15 residues. Germline lookup yields CDR1 SGHTS and CDR2 YDEGEE. DNA of the CDR3: TGTGCCAGCAGCTCCGGGAGACTTAGCAATCAGCCCCAGCATTTT. Its protein product is CASSSGRLSNQPQHF. Full variable domain (missing parts from reference TRBV5-8 and TRBJ1-5): EAGVTQSPTHLIKTRGQQATLRCSPISGHTSVYWYQQALGLGLQFLLWYDEGEERNRGNFPPRFSGRQFPNYSSELNVNALELEDSALYLCASSSGRLSNQPQHFGDGTRLSIL.

The rearrangement uses TRBV18 and TRBJ1-1, with 8 bases matching TRBD1. The V segment lost 4 bases and the J segment 3 bases; nucleotides outside the gene matches: 7. CDR3 length: 15 residues. Looked up from germline, CDR1 is KGHSH and CDR2 is LQKENI. CDR3 in amino acids: CASSQNGQGDTEAFF. In nucleotides, the CDR3 is TGTGCCAGCTCACAAAATGGACAGGGCGACACTGAAGCTTTCTTT.

V gene TRBV28 combines with J gene TRBJ1-1; 9 bases line up with TRBD1. This CDR3 spans 15 amino acids. Losses at the gene ends were 4 bases for V and 4 bases for J; bases not matched to a gene: 7. The germline gives CDR1 MDHEN, CDR2 SYDVKM. The CDR3 here is CASSSPTGGATEAFF. The CDR3 DNA follows: TGTGCCAGCAGTTCCCCGACAGGGGGGGCCACTGAAGCTTTCTTT.

The genes are TRBV15 and TRBJ1-4; a weak D match, TRBD1 (6 bases). This CDR3 is built from 16 residues. The germline gives CDR1 LNHNV, CDR2 YYDKDF (reference sequence). V was cut by 0 bases and J by 2 bases, with 10 bases left in between. The chain's CDR3 is CATSREYRVTNEKLFF. In DNA form, the CDR3 reads TGTGCCACCAGCAGAGAATACAGGGTCACTAATGAAAAACTGTTTTTT. Supplemented by reference TRBV15 and TRBJ1-4, the full variable domain reads DAMVIQNPRYQVTQFGKPVTLSCSQTLNHNVMYWYQQKSSQAPKLLFHYYDKDFNNEADTPDNFQSRRPNTSFCFLDIRSPGLGDTAMYLCATSREYRVTNEKLFFGSGTQLSVL.

This clone was found a few times. The rearrangement uses TRBV27 and TRBJ2-5; the D gene is possibly TRBD2 (6 bases). The V end lost 4 bases, the J end lost 5 bases, and 11 bases lay between the germline ends. The CDR3 is 13 amino acids. The germline gives CDR1 MNHEY, CDR2 SMNVEV (reference sequence). This CDR3 is CASSWGVGETQYF. CDR3 in DNA: TGTGCCAGCAGTTGGGGGGTTGGGGAGACCCAGTACTTC.

This chain joins TRBV4-1 and TRBJ2-5; the D is unclear. Trimming cost V 1 base and J 4 bases, with 10 bases left between them. The CDR3 sequence is 14 residues long. CDR1 and CDR2 (germline): MGHRA, YSYEKL. In DNA form, the CDR3 reads TGCGCCAGCAGCCAAGGGTACAGAGGAGAGACCCAGTACTTC. This gives the protein CASSQGYRGETQYF.

The V call is TRBV29-1, the J call TRBJ1-1; D is perhaps TRBD1 (5 bases). The germline V gene has CDR1 SQVTM and CDR2 ANQGSEA. The CDR3 length is 14 residues. V lost 6 bases and J lost 4, with 18 bases in between. The CDR3 region has the DNA TGCAGCGTCTCAGGGACTTTGGGCCTCACTGAAGCTTTCTTT. This gives the protein CSVSGTLGLTEAFF. Based on the CDR3 plus reference TRBV29-1 and TRBJ1-1, the full variable domain is SAVISQKPSRDICQRGTSLTIQCQVDSQVTMMFWYRQQPGQSLTLIATANQGSEATYESGFVIDKFPISRPNLTFSTLTVSNMSPEDSSIYLCSVSGTLGLTEAFFGQGTRLTVV.

This rearrangement joins TRBV5-1 to TRBJ2-5; TRBD1 aligns across 9 bases. J was trimmed by 5 bases and V by 3 bases; bases with no gene match: 5. The CDR3 is made up of 14 amino acids. Germline V gene data show CDR1 as SGHRS and CDR2 as YFSETQ. The CDR3 DNA reads as TGCGCCAGCAGCTCCTCAGACAGGGGGGAGACCCAGTACTTC. Protein sequence: CASSSSDRGETQYF.

The CDR3 sequence is CASSSGAEQFF. CDR3 in DNA: TGTGCCAGCAGCTCGGGGGCTGAGCAGTTCTTC. The chain uses TRBV7-3 and TRBJ2-1; D might be TRBD1 or TRBD2, each matching 6 bases. This CDR3 is 11 amino acids long. Per germline, CDR1 SGHTA and CDR2 FQGTGA. V lost 4 bases and J lost 9, with 7 bases in between.

This clone was counted between two and nine times. The V and J genes are TRBV19 and TRBJ1-1; no reliable D call. The CDR3 covers 15 residues. V was cut by 3 bases and J by 7 bases, with 18 bases left in between. Germline-derived CDR1 and CDR2 are LNHDA and SQIVND (reference sequence). The CDR3 here is CASSMRSETRYEAFF. CDR3 DNA sequence: TGTGCCAGTAGTATGAGGTCCGAGACCCGATATGAAGCTTTCTTT. The full variable domain, completed using reference TRBV19 and TRBJ1-1, is DGGITQSPKYLFRKEGQNVTLSCEQNLNHDAMYWYRQDPGQGLRLIYYSQIVNDFQKGDIAEGYSVSREKKESFPLTVTSAQKNPTAFYLCASSMRSETRYEAFFGQGTRLTVV.

The chain has TRBV4-3 and TRBJ2-2, with TRBD2 identical over 13 bases. This CDR3 contains 21 residues. With V trimmed by 0 bases and J by 6 bases, 16 bases remained unmatched. Looked up from germline, CDR1 is LGHNA and CDR2 is YSLEER. DNA for the CDR3: TGCGCCAGCAGCCAAGATCTACTATGGGGACTAGCGGGGCGATTGCCCGGGGAGCTGTTTTTT. This encodes CASSQDLLWGLAGRLPGELFF.

The chain joins TRBV4-2 to TRBJ2-5; D remains ambiguous. The CDR3 runs to 15 residues. Trimming left V 2 bases short and J 0 bases short, with 10 bases between. Germline values: CDR1 LGHNA, CDR2 YNFKEQ. In nucleotides, the CDR3 is TGTGCCAGCAGCCAACCTGGACGGAACCAAGAGACCCAGTACTTC. Residues: CASSQPGRNQETQYF.

J is TRBJ1-2 and V is TRBV7-9, with D maybe TRBD1 (5 bases). V was cut by 3 bases and J by 8 bases, with 7 bases left in between. This CDR3 has 11 amino acids. The germline V gene has CDR1 SEHNR and CDR2 FQNEAQ (reference sequence). This chain's CDR3 is CASSLEGGYTF. The CDR3 nucleotides are TGTGCCAGCAGCTTGGAGGGGGGCTACACCTTC.

J is TRBJ1-1 and V is TRBV6-1; D remains unclear. The germline V gene encodes CDR1 MNHNS and CDR2 SASEGT. V was cut by 6 bases and J by 0 bases, with 5 bases left in between. The CDR3 is 12 residues long. The CDR3 bases are TGTGCCAGCAGAGATATGAACACTGAAGCTTTCTTT. Amino acid sequence: CASRDMNTEAFF.

This chain connects TRBV7-2 to TRBJ1-1, with D maybe TRBD1 (6 bases). This CDR3 contains 15 residues. Looked up from germline, CDR1 is SGHTA and CDR2 is FQGNSA. The ends were cut back, 2 bases at V and 6 bases at J, with 16 bases in the middle. The chain's CDR3 is CASSLMGGLNAEAFF. The CDR3 DNA reads TGTGCCAGCAGCTTAATGGGGGGGCTAAACGCTGAAGCTTTCTTT.

The chain carries TRBV29-1 and TRBJ1-2; no firm D call. Germline CDR1 reads SQVTM; CDR2 reads ANQGSEA. V dropped 1 base and J dropped 2 bases, with 8 bases sitting between them. This CDR3 comprises 13 residues. The CDR3 is CSVEVAANYGYTF. The CDR3 nucleotides read TGCAGCGTTGAAGTGGCGGCCAACTATGGCTACACCTTC. The variable domain in full, completed from reference TRBV29-1 and TRBJ1-2, reads SAVISQKPSRDICQRGTSLTIQCQVDSQVTMMFWYRQQPGQSLTLIATANQGSEATYESGFVIDKFPISRPNLTFSTLTVSNMSPEDSSIYLCSVEVAANYGYTFGSGTRLTVV.

The chain combines TRBV5-1 with TRBJ2-3; D may be TRBD2 (5 bases). Trimming shortened V by 1 base and J by 3 bases, and 12 bases separated the two germline ends. Germline CDR1 is SGHRS and CDR2 is YFSETQ. CDR3 length: 15 residues. DNA of the CDR3: TGCGCCAGCAGCTTGTTGGGAGAGGTTACAGATACGCAGTATTTT. This codes for CASSLLGEVTDTQYF.

The table lists this clone with a count of one. This chain connects TRBV28 to TRBJ1-5, with D unclear. The CDR3 is 15 amino acids. Looked up from germline, CDR1 is MDHEN and CDR2 is SYDVKM. V gave up 5 bases and J gave up 5 bases, with 16 bases separating them. CDR3 sequence reads: CASSPRPVIHQPQHF. Written as DNA, the CDR3 is TGTGCCAGCAGTCCCCGTCCGGTAATTCATCAGCCCCAGCATTTT.

This chain uses TRBV19 with TRBJ2-3, with TRBD2 matching 10 bases. V lost 4 bases, J lost 1 base, and 2 bases stayed unmatched. The CDR3 consists of 15 residues. CDR1 is LNHDA, CDR2 SQIVND, per germline (reference sequence). CDR3 in amino acids: CASSTTSGGTDTQYF. The CDR3 bases are TGTGCCAGTAGTACCACTAGCGGGGGCACAGATACGCAGTATTTT.

V usage is TRBV5-1 and J usage is TRBJ2-5, with 10 bases aligning to TRBD2. Germline V gene sequence: CDR1 SGHRS, CDR2 YFSETQ. V was clipped by 2 bases and J by 5 bases; unmatched bases: 3. The CDR3 spans 14 residues. This CDR3 is CASSLAGGPETQYF. The CDR3, as DNA: TGCGCCAGCAGCTTAGCGGGGGGGCCGGAGACCCAGTACTTC.

This rearrangement joins TRBV7-2 to TRBJ2-1; 8 nucleotides align to TRBD2. Germline CDR1 SGHTA, CDR2 FQGNSA. The CDR3 sequence is 15 residues long. Germline trimming cut 5 bases from V and 12 bases from J; bases unmatched to any gene: 15. The CDR3 DNA reads TGTGCCAGCAGCGGCGGGACTAGTAGGATGATGGGGCAGTTCTTC. It codes for CASSGGTSRMMGQFF.

V is TRBV7-9 and J is TRBJ2-3, with D hard to call. Germline assignment: CDR1 SEHNR and CDR2 FQNEAQ (reference sequence). The CDR3 has 13 residues. Trimming cost V 4 bases and J 1 base, with 6 bases left between them. DNA for the CDR3: TGTGCCAGCAGCTATCCAGGCACAGATACGCAGTATTTT. Its protein product is CASSYPGTDTQYF. Together with reference TRBV7-9 and TRBJ2-3, the CDR3 gives the full variable domain: DTGVSQNPRHKITKRGQNVTFRCDPISEHNRLYWYRQTLGQGPEFLTYFQNEAQLEKSRLLSDRFSAERPKGSFSTLEIQRTEQGDSAMYLCASSYPGTDTQYFGPGTRLTVL.